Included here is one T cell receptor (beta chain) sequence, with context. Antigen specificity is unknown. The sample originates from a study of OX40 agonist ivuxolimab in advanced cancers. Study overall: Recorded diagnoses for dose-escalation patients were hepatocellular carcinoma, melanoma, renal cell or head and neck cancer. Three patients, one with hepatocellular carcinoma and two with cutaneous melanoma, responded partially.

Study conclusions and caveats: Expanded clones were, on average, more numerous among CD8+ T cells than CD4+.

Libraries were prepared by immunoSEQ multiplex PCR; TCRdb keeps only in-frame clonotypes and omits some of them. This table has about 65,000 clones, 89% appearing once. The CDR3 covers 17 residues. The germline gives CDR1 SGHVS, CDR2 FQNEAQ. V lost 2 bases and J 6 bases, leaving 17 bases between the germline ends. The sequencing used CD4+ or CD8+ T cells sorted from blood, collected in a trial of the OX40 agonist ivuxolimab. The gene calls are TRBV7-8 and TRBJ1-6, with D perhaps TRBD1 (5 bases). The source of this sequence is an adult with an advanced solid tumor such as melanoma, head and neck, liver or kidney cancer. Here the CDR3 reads CASSLQLIAGRNSPLHF. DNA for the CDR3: TGTGCCAGCAGCTTACAGTTAATCGCAGGGCGTAATTCACCCCTCCACTTT.